This T cell receptor (beta chain) was identified during a study of T cells after posttransplantation cyclophosphamide. General study points: Recipient CMV seropositivity and CMV reactivation strongly tracked TRB clonality. Skin or GI-infiltrating T cells shared few TRB sequences with blood.

The CDR3 runs 14 residues. Germline CDR1 MNHNS, CDR2 SASEGT. V was clipped by 6 bases and J by 10 bases; unmatched bases: 11. This clone was seen ten or more times. Its antigen is unidentified. Here immunoSEQ multiplex PCR was the method, and the copy in TCRdb shows in-frame clones only, minus some. The counts give around 35,000 clones, none of them seen only once; 5.9% is held by the top ten. The sample taken for sequencing was PBMCs. This clonotype was sampled from a man in his thirties or forties in good health and a related stem cell transplant donor. This chain joins TRBV6-1 and TRBJ2-1; 8 bases align to TRBD1. The DNA of the CDR3 is TGTGCCAGCAGCAGGGCCAGGGGGCTGAGGGAGCAGTTCTTC. Translated: CASSRARGLREQFF.